This record looks at one T cell receptor (beta chain) sequence and its context. Germline CDR1 LGHNA, CDR2 YNFKEQ. V lost 1 base, J lost 2 bases, and 17 bases lay in between. This CDR3 region has 17 residues. TCRdb passed the RT-PCR reads through MiXCR, listing each CDR3 protein once. Altogether about 960,000 distinct CDR3 sequences are present, roughly 18% being singletons, with the ten largest covering around 6%. The data stem from a study of patients and donors after allogeneic stem cell transplantation. This rearrangement joins TRBV4-2 to TRBJ2-5; D may correspond to TRBD1 or TRBD2 (6 bases each). This receptor was obtained from a human donor who was either an allogeneic HSCT recipient or a stem cell or donor lymphocyte infusion donor (not recorded which). It is not recorded whose cells these are; they may come from a transplant donor. Sequenced sample: blood, either unsorted or a sorted T cell fraction (not recorded which). DNA of the CDR3: TGTGCCAGCAGCCAAGGTACTAGCAGAAGGGGGCAAGAGACCCAGTACTTC. It encodes CASSQGTSRRGQETQYF.